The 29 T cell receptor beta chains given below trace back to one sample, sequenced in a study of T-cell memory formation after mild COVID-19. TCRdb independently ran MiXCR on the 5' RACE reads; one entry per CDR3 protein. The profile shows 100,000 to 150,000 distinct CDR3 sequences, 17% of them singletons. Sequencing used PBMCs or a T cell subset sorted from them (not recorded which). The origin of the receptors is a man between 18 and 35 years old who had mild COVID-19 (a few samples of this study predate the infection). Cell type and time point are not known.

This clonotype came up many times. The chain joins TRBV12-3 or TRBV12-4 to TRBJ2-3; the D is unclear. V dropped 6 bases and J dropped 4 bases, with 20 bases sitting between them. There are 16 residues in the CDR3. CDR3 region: CASSLQRPPWPDTQYF. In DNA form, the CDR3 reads TGTGCCAGCAGCCTTCAAAGACCCCCTTGGCCAGATACGCAGTATTTT.

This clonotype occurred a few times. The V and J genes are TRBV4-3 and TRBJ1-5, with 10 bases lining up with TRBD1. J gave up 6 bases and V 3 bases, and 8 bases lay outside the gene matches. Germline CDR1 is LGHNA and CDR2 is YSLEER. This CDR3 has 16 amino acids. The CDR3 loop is CASSQGDRGPGQPQHF. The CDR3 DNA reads TGCGCCAGCAGCCAGGGAGACAGGGGGCCGGGTCAGCCCCAGCATTTT.

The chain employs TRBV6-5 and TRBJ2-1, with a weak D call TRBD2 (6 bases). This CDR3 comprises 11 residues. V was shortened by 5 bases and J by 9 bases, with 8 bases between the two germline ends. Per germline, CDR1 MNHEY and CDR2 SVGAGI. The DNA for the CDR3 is TGTGCCAGCAGTCACGGGGGTGAGCAGTTCTTC. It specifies CASSHGGEQFF.

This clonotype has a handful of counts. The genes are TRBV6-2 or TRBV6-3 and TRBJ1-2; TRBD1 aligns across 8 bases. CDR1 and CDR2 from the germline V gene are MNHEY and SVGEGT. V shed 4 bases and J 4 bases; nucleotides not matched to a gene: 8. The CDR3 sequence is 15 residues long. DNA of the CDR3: TGTGCCAGCAGTTCCCGGACAGGGAGTGGCTATGGCTACACCTTC. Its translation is CASSSRTGSGYGYTF.

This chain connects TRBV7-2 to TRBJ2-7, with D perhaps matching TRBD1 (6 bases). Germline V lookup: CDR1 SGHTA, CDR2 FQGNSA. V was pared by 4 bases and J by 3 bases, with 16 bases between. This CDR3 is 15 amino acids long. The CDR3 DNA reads TGTGCCAGCAGCTCATCCCGGGACACCGTCTACGAGCAGTACTTC. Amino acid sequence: CASSSSRDTVYEQYF.

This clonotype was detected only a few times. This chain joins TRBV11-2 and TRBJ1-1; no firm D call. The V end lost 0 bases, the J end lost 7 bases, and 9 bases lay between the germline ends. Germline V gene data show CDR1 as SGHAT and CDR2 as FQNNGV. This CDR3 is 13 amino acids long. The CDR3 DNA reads TGTGCCAGCAGCTTAGATCGGCTCGGTGAAGCTTTCTTT. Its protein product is CASSLDRLGEAFF.

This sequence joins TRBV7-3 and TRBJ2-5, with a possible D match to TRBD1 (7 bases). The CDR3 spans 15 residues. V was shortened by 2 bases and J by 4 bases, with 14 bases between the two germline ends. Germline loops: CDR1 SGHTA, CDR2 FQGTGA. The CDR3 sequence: CASSLGGGGLETQYF. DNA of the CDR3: TGTGCCAGCAGCTTAGGAGGGGGCGGTTTAGAGACCCAGTACTTC. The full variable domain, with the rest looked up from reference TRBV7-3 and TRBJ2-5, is GAGVSQTPSNKVTEKGKYVELRCDPISGHTALYWYRQSLGQGPEFLIYFQGTGAADDSGLPNDRFFAVRPEGSVSTLKIQRTERGDSAVYLCASSLGGGGLETQYFGPGTRLLVL.

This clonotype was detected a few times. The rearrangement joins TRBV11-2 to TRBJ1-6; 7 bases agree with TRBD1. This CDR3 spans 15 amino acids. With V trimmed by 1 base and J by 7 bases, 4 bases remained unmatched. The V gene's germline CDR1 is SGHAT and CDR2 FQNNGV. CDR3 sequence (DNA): TGTGCCAGCAGCTTAGTCGTACAGGGGAATTCACCCCTCCACTTT. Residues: CASSLVVQGNSPLHF. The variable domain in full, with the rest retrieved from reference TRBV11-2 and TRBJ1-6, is EAGVAQSPRYKIIEKRQSVAFWCNPISGHATLYWYQQILGQGPKLLIQFQNNGVVDDSQLPKDRFSAERLKGVDSTLKIQPAKLEDSAVYLCASSLVVQGNSPLHFGNGTRLTVT.

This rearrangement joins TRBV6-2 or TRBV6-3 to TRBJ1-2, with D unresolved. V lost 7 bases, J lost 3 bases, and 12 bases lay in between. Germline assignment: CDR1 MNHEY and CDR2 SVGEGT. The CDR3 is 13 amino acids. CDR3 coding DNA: TGTGCCAGCATCAACGATGTGGACTATGGCTACACCTTC. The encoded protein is CASINDVDYGYTF.

The CDR3: CASSPQTTSVGDTQYF. CDR3 coding DNA: TGCGCCAGCAGCCCGCAAACAACTAGCGTGGGAGATACGCAGTATTTT. V and J are TRBV5-1 and TRBJ2-3; 7 bases agree with TRBD2. Germline CDR1 is SGHRS and CDR2 is YFSETQ. V dropped 4 bases and J dropped 5; count of bases not matched to a gene: 13. This CDR3 region has 16 residues.

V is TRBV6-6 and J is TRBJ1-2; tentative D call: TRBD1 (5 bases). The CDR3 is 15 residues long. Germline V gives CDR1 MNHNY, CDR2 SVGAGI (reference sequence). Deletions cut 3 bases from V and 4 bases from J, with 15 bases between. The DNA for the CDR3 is TGTGCCAGCAGTTATCGCGGGGCCGGGACCTATGGCTACACCTTC. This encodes CASSYRGAGTYGYTF.

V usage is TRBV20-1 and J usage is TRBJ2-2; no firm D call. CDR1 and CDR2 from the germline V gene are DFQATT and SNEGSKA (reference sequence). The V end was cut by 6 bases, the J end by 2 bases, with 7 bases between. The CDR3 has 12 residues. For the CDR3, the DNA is TGCAGTGCCAACAGCAACACCGGGGAGCTGTTTTTT. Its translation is CSANSNTGELFF.

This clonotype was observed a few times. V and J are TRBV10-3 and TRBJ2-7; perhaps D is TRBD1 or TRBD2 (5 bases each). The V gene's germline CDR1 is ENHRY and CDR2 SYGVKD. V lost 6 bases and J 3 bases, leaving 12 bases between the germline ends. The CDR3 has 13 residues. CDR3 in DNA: TGTGCCATCAGCGGGACGTCCTACTACGAGCAGTACGTC. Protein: CAISGTSYYEQYV.

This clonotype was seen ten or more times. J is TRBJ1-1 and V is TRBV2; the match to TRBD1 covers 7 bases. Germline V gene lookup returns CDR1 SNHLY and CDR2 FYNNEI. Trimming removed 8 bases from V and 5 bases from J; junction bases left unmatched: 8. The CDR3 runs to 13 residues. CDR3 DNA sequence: TGTGCCAGCTCCGACAGGGAATTGACTGAAGCTTTCTTT. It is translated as CASSDRELTEAFF.

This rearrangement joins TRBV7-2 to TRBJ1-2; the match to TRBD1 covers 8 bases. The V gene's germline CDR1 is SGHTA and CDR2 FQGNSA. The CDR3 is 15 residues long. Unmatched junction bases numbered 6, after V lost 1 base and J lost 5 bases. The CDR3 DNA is TGTGCCAGCAGCTTAGAATCACAGGGGGGTTATGGCTACACCTTC. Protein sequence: CASSLESQGGYGYTF.

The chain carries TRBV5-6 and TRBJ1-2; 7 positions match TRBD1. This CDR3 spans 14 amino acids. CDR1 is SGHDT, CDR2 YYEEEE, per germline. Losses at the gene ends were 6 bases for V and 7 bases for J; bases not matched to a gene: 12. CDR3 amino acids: CASNPVATGAGYTF. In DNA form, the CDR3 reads TGTGCCAGCAACCCGGTAGCCACAGGGGCTGGCTACACCTTC.

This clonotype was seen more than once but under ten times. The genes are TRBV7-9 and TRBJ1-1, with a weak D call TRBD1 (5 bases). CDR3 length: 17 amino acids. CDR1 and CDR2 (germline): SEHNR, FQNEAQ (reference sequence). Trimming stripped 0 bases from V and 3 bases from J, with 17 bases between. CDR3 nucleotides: TGTGCCAGCAGCTTAGCTGGTCGGCAGGGCCTTTACACTGAAGCTTTCTTT. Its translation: CASSLAGRQGLYTEAFF.

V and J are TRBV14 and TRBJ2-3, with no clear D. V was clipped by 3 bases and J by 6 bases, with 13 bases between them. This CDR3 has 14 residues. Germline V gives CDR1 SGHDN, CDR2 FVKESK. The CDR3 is CASSHRIAGDTQYF. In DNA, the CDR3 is TGTGCCAGCAGCCACCGAATCGCCGGGGATACGCAGTATTTT.

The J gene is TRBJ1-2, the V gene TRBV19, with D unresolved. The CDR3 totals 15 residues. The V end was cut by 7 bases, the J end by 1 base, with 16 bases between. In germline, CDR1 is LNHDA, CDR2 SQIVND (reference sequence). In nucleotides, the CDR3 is TGTGCCAGTACCAAATGGGAGGGAATTAACTATGGCTACACCTTC. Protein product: CASTKWEGINYGYTF. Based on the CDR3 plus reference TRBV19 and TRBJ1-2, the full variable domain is DGGITQSPKYLFRKEGQNVTLSCEQNLNHDAMYWYRQDPGQGLRLIYYSQIVNDFQKGDIAEGYSVSREKKESFPLTVTSAQKNPTAFYLCASTKWEGINYGYTFGSGTRLTVV.

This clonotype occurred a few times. The CDR3 sequence: CASSLGGLLNEQFF. The CDR3 DNA is TGTGCCAGCAGCTTAGGGGGCCTTCTTAATGAGCAGTTCTTC. The rearrangement uses TRBV7-2 and TRBJ2-1; D may be TRBD1 (5 bases). Per germline, CDR1 SGHTA and CDR2 FQGNSA. V was trimmed by 1 base and J by 7 bases, leaving 11 bases between them. This CDR3 region has 14 residues. Drawing the rest from reference TRBV7-2 and TRBJ2-1, the complete variable domain is GAGVSQSPSNKVTEKGKDVELRCDPISGHTALYWYRQSLGQGLEFLIYFQGNSAPDKSGLPSDRFSAERTGGSVSTLTIQRTQQEDSAVYLCASSLGGLLNEQFFGPGTRLTVL.

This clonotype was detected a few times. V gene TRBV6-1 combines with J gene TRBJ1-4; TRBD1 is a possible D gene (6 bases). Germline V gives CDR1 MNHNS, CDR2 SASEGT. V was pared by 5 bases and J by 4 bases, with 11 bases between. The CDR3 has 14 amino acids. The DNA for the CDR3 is TGTGCCAGCAGTCCGGACAGAAGTAATGAAAAACTGTTTTTT. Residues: CASSPDRSNEKLFF.

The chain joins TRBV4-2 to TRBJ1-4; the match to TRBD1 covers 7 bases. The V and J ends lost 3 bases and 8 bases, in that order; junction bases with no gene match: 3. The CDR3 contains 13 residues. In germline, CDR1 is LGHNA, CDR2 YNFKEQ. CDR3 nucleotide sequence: TGTGCCAGCAGCCAGGGGGACAGCGAAAAACTGTTTTTT. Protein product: CASSQGDSEKLFF.

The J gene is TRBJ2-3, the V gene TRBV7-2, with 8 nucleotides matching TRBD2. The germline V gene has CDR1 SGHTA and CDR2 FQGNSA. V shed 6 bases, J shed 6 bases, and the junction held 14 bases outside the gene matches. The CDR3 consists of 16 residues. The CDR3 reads CASRRTGAGGMDTQYF. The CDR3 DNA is TGTGCCAGCAGGAGGACTGGGGCGGGGGGAATGGATACGCAGTATTTT.

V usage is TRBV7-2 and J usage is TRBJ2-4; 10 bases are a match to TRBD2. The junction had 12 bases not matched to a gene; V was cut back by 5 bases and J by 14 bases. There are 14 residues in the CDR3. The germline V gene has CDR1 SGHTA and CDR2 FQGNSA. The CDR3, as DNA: TGTGCCAGCAGCCGGGGGACCCTAGCGGGGGAAAAGTACTTC. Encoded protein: CASSRGTLAGEKYF.

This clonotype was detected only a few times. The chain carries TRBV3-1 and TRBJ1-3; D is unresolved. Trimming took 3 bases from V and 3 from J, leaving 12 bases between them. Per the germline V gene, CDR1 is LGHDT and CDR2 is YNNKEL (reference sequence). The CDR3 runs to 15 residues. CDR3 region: CASSHGSGIGNTIYF. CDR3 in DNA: TGTGCCAGCAGCCATGGTTCGGGGATTGGAAACACCATATATTTT.

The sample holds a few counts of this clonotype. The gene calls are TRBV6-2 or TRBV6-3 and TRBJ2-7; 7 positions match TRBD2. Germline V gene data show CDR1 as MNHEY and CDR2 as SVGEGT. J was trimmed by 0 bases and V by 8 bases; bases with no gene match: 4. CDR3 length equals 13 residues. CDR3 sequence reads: CASRRGTSYEQYV. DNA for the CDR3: TGTGCCAGCCGGCGGGGGACCTCCTACGAGCAGTACGTC.

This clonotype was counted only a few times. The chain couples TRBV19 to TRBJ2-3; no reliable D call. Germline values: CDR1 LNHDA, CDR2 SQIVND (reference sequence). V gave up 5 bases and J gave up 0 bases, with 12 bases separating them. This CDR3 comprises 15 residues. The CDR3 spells CASSVSSASTDTQYF. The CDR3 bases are TGTGCCAGTAGTGTCTCTAGTGCTAGCACAGATACGCAGTATTTT. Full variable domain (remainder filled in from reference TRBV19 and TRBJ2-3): DGGITQSPKYLFRKEGQNVTLSCEQNLNHDAMYWYRQDPGQGLRLIYYSQIVNDFQKGDIAEGYSVSREKKESFPLTVTSAQKNPTAFYLCASSVSSASTDTQYFGPGTRLTVL.

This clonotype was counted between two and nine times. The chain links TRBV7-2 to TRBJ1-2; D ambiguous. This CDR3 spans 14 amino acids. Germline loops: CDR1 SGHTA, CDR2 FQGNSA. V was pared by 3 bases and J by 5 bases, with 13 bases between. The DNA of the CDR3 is TGTGCCAGCAGCTTCGGGAACCGTTGGTATGGCTACACCTTC. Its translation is CASSFGNRWYGYTF.

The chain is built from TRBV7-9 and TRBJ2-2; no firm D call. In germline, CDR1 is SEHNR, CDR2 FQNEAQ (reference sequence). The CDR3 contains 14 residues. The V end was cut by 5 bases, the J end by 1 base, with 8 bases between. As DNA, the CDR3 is TGTGCCAGCAGCCTACGATTGAACACCGGGGAGCTGTTTTTT. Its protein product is CASSLRLNTGELFF.